Each of the 21 T cell receptor beta chains below was sequenced from the same sample in a study of response to subunit inactivated influenza vaccine. TCRdb re-analysed the RT-PCR reads in MiXCR, keeping a single row per CDR3 protein. Here the sample spans almost 250,000 distinct CDR3 sequences, 12% being singletons. The material sequenced was non-naive T cells sorted from PBMCs, taken less than 15 days before vaccination. Source of these receptors: a man aged 45 to 65 who received an inactivated influenza vaccine.

This clonotype was seen ten or more times. V and J are TRBV12-3 or TRBV12-4 and TRBJ1-1; D is undetermined. V lost 4 bases and J 1 base, leaving 10 bases between the germline ends. The length of the CDR3 is 14 residues. The CDR3 nucleotides are TGTGCCAGCAGTTATGGAGGAGAGAACACTGAAGCTTTCTTT. Translation gives CASSYGGENTEAFF.

The table lists this clonotype with a few counts. This chain uses TRBV20-1 with TRBJ2-1; a possible D gene is TRBD2 (6 bases). Between the trimmed V and J ends, which lost 2 bases and 7 bases, there was a span of 15 bases. Germline CDR1 DFQATT, CDR2 SNEGSKA (reference sequence). CDR3 size: 14 residues. CDR3 amino acids: CSARLPGTPNEQFF. The CDR3 region has the DNA TGCAGTGCTAGACTCCCCGGGACTCCGAATGAGCAGTTCTTC.

This clonotype was counted many times. CDR3 residues: CASSQDPHPYNEQFF. Here the CDR3 DNA reads TGCGCCAGCAGCCAAGATCCCCACCCCTACAATGAGCAGTTCTTC. This sequence joins TRBV4-3 and TRBJ2-1, with no clear D. Germline values: CDR1 LGHNA, CDR2 YSLEER. The length of the CDR3 is 15 residues. Trimming pared 0 bases from V and 2 bases from J, leaving 8 bases between.

The chain employs TRBV18 and TRBJ1-2; the D gene is possibly TRBD1 (6 bases). V lost 3 bases to trimming and J lost 8 bases, with 22 bases between them. The CDR3 has 16 residues. Germline-derived CDR1 and CDR2 are KGHSH and LQKENI. The CDR3, as DNA: TGTGCCAGCTCACCCCCCGGGACACAACTGATAGGGGGCTACACCTTC. As protein: CASSPPGTQLIGGYTF.

This clonotype was seen a few times. The J gene is TRBJ2-1, the V gene TRBV6-4; possibly TRBD1 for D (7 bases). The CDR3 runs 14 residues. Looked up from germline, CDR1 is MRHNA and CDR2 is SNTAGT. V lost 6 bases and J lost 9, with 18 bases in between. CDR3: CASRGGTASGEQFF. For the CDR3, the DNA is TGTGCCAGCAGAGGGGGGACAGCGTCCGGTGAGCAGTTCTTC.

In its sample, this clonotype was seen a few times. V is TRBV5-5 and J is TRBJ2-2; D could derive from TRBD1 or TRBD2 (5 bases each). Trimming shortened V by 6 bases and J by 3 bases, and 21 bases separated the two germline ends. Per the germline V gene, CDR1 is SGHKS and CDR2 is YYEKEE (reference sequence). This CDR3 region has 17 residues. The CDR3: CASTTEGHGTYTGELFF. The DNA for the CDR3 is TGTGCCAGCACCACCGAAGGACACGGGACCTACACCGGGGAGCTGTTTTTT.

This clonotype was observed a handful of times. J is TRBJ2-7 and V is TRBV30; 9 bases line up with TRBD1. Germline loops: CDR1 GTSNPN, CDR2 SVGIG (reference sequence). This CDR3 region has 13 residues. After removal of 5 bases from V and 3 bases from J, the junction contained 5 bases not matched to a gene. For the CDR3, the DNA is TGTGCCTGGGCCCCGGGACAGGGCTACGAGCAGTACTTC. Encoded protein: CAWAPGQGYEQYF.

This clonotype occurred a few times. The chain has TRBV18 and TRBJ2-5; a possible D gene is TRBD2 (6 bases). The germline CDR1 and CDR2 sequences are KGHSH and LQKENI. The ends were cut back, 3 bases at V and 4 bases at J, with 15 bases in the middle. The CDR3 length is 15 residues. Written as DNA, the CDR3 is TGTGCCAGCTCACCCCCGGGAGTCGTGGGAGAGACCCAGTACTTC. It yields the protein CASSPPGVVGETQYF.

This clonotype was recorded at least ten times. The V and J genes are TRBV3-1 and TRBJ1-1; no definite D call. With 4 bases removed from V and 4 bases from J, the gap between germline ends came to 13 bases. From germline, CDR1 is LGHDT and CDR2 YNNKEL (reference sequence). The CDR3 length is 14 residues. The CDR3 bases are TGTGCCAGCAGCCCATGGAGGGAAGCCACTGAAGCTTTCTTT. Protein product: CASSPWREATEAFF.

The rearrangement links TRBV28 to TRBJ2-7; the match to TRBD1 covers 7 bases. Germline trimming cut 2 bases from V and 0 bases from J; bases unmatched to any gene: 7. CDR3 size: 16 residues. From germline, CDR1 is MDHEN and CDR2 SYDVKM. CDR3 protein: CASSLNGAGGSYEQYF. CDR3 DNA: TGTGCCAGCAGTTTAAATGGAGCAGGGGGCTCCTACGAGCAGTACTTC.

This clonotype came up a few times. The chain has TRBV3-1 and TRBJ2-5; D gene ambiguous. The V and J ends lost 4 bases and 5 bases respectively, with 8 bases between them. Germline loops: CDR1 LGHDT, CDR2 YNNKEL (reference sequence). The CDR3 loop spans 12 amino acids. The CDR3 sequence: CASSRLWETQYF. The CDR3 nucleotides read TGTGCCAGCAGCCGCTTGTGGGAGACCCAGTACTTC.

The chain links TRBV12-3 or TRBV12-4 to TRBJ2-2; D remains unclear. V was shortened by 6 bases and J by 8 bases, with 7 bases between the two germline ends. The CDR3 runs 11 residues. Here the CDR3 DNA reads TGTGCCAGCAGGACGTTGGGGGAGCTGTTTTTT. As protein: CASRTLGELFF.

This chain uses TRBV5-5 with TRBJ2-3; 9 bases are shared with TRBD1. The trim removed 4 bases at V and 6 bases at J, leaving 6 bases unmatched. Germline CDR1 and CDR2: SGHKS and YYEKEE (reference sequence). The length of the CDR3 is 14 residues. The CDR3 protein is CASSGGQGADTQYF. The DNA of the CDR3 is TGTGCCAGCAGCGGGGGACAGGGAGCGGATACGCAGTATTTT.

Only a few counts were recorded for this clonotype. The rearrangement joins TRBV14 to TRBJ2-5; D unclear. The CDR3 totals 14 residues. V dropped 2 bases and J dropped 1 base, with 8 bases sitting between them. The germline gives CDR1 SGHDN, CDR2 FVKESK. The CDR3 bases are TGTGCCAGCAGCCAACAAAATGCCCAAGAGACCCAGTACTTC. This translates into CASSQQNAQETQYF.

This clonotype was seen only a few times. The chain combines TRBV19 with TRBJ1-1; TRBD1 might be the D (5 bases). The CDR3 is 16 amino acids. The V gene lost 6 bases and the J gene lost 0 bases, with 17 bases spanning the gap. Germline values: CDR1 LNHDA, CDR2 SQIVND (reference sequence). The CDR3 region has the DNA TGTGCCAGTAGCTCCCAAGGGGACGGTTTGAACACTGAAGCTTTCTTT. This sequence encodes CASSSQGDGLNTEAFF.

This sequence joins TRBV7-2 and TRBJ2-7; 8 nucleotides match TRBD2. V lost 6 bases, J lost 1 base, and 5 bases stayed unmatched. CDR3 size: 14 residues. The germline V gene has CDR1 SGHTA and CDR2 FQGNSA. CDR3 in amino acids: CASRIAGSSYEQYF. CDR3 bases: TGTGCCAGCAGGATAGCGGGGTCATCCTACGAGCAGTACTTC.

This clonotype was counted a few times. V and J are TRBV9 and TRBJ2-1, with D perhaps TRBD2 (7 bases). Germline CDR1 reads SGDLS; CDR2 reads YYNGEE. Between the trimmed V and J ends, which lost 6 bases and 0 bases, there was a span of 13 bases. The CDR3 runs 15 residues. CDR3 sequence (DNA): TGTGCCAGCACTGAGGGGGGGAGCTCCTACAATGAGCAGTTCTTC. This codes for CASTEGGSSYNEQFF.

This clonotype was observed many times. The J gene is TRBJ2-7, the V gene TRBV12-3 or TRBV12-4, with 13 bases matching TRBD2. J gave up 2 bases and V 5 bases, and 0 bases lay outside the gene matches. There are 14 residues in the CDR3. The CDR3 spells CASSTSGRAYEQYF. The CDR3 DNA follows: TGTGCCAGCAGTACTAGCGGGAGGGCCTACGAGCAGTACTTC.

The table lists this clonotype with a few counts. In nucleotides, the CDR3 is TGTGCCAGCTCCCCCTCCAGGGCGCCCTACGAGCAGTACTTC. It yields the protein CASSPSRAPYEQYF. This rearrangement joins TRBV18 to TRBJ2-7; D might be TRBD1 (5 bases). Germline V gives CDR1 KGHSH, CDR2 LQKENI. This CDR3 has 14 amino acids. V was shortened by 6 bases and J by 2 bases, with 14 bases between the two germline ends.

This clonotype was observed a few times. V and J are TRBV20-1 and TRBJ2-5; D assignment may be TRBD1 or TRBD2 (5 bases each). The germline V gene has CDR1 DFQATT and CDR2 SNEGSKA (reference sequence). Between the trimmed V and J ends, which lost 3 bases and 4 bases, there was a span of 9 bases. CDR3 length: 12 amino acids. CDR3 residues: CSASRGTETQYF. CDR3 bases: TGCAGTGCTAGCCGAGGGACAGAGACCCAGTACTTC.

V gene TRBV7-9 combines with J gene TRBJ1-6; TRBD1 is a possible D gene (5 bases). Germline values: CDR1 SEHNR, CDR2 FQNEAQ (reference sequence). The CDR3 covers 15 residues. V was trimmed by 0 bases and J by 7 bases, leaving 10 bases between them. The CDR3 region has the DNA TGTGCCAGCAGCTTAGCAGGGAGGGGCAATTCACCCCTCCACTTT. Its protein product is CASSLAGRGNSPLHF.